The 27 T cell receptor beta chains given below trace back to one sample, sequenced in a study of T cell clonotyping in hematopoietic cell transplantation. TCRdb's copy holds only in-frame clones and misses some; the assay was immunoSEQ multiplex PCR. Found here are approximately 80,000 clones, almost 97% of them singletons; the top ten hold 1.5% to 2%. Specified time point: recipient sample about 28 days before transplant, after cytoreduction. Sequenced material: peripheral blood mononuclear cells, taken before stem cell transplant. Receptor source: a woman aged 45-60 years with acute myeloid leukemia. Some clones in this sample may be carry-over from other donors' samples.

This chain links TRBV9 with TRBJ1-2; 7 bases fit TRBD1. CDR1 is SGDLS, CDR2 YYNGEE, per germline. V lost 4 bases, J lost 4 bases, and 16 bases stayed unmatched. This CDR3 contains 17 residues. CDR3 residues: CASSTHRRQGRLYGYTF. CDR3 in DNA: TGTGCCAGCAGCACCCACAGGAGACAGGGAAGACTCTATGGCTACACCTTC.

The chain is built from TRBV5-5 and TRBJ1-6, with D unresolved. Germline loops: CDR1 SGHKS, CDR2 YYEKEE (reference sequence). This CDR3 region has 15 residues. Trimming took off 4 bases at V and 9 bases at J, with 17 bases between the two ends. The CDR3 spells CASSLVEDFFSPLHF. DNA for the CDR3: TGTGCCAGCAGCCTGGTTGAGGATTTCTTTTCACCCCTCCACTTT. Full variable domain (rest looked up from reference TRBV5-5 and TRBJ1-6): DAGVTQSPTHLIKTRGQQVTLRCSPISGHKSVSWYQQVLGQGPQFIFQYYEKEERGRGNFPDRFSARQFPNYSSELNVNALLLGDSALYLCASSLVEDFFSPLHFGNGTRLTVT.

Worth noting for this clone: At one end the junction does not follow the germline gene, possibly because of a read error. The gene calls are TRBV7-7 and TRBJ2-2, with no clear D. Germline V gene lookup returns CDR1 SSHAT and CDR2 FNYEAQ (reference sequence). The CDR3 has 14 residues. The CDR3 reads CASSLDGNTGELFF. In DNA form, the CDR3 reads TGTGCTAGCAGCTTAGACGGGAACACCGGGGAGCTGTTTTTT.

The chain couples TRBV20-1 to TRBJ1-1, with a tentative D call TRBD1 (5 bases). V shed 4 bases and J shed 12 bases, with 9 bases lying between them. From germline, CDR1 is DFQATT and CDR2 SNEGSKA (reference sequence). CDR3 length equals 9 residues. The CDR3 spells CSAMGRTFF. Here the CDR3 DNA reads TGCAGTGCTATGGGGCGTACTTTCTTT.

This clone was counted once. This sequence joins TRBV6-5 and TRBJ1-1; 8 nucleotides match TRBD1. Per germline, CDR1 MNHEY and CDR2 SVGAGI. Germline trimming cut 5 bases from V and 3 bases from J; bases unmatched to any gene: 5. The CDR3 sequence is 14 residues long. The CDR3 loop reads CASSRQGRHTEAFF. In nucleotides, the CDR3 is TGTGCCAGCAGTAGACAGGGGCGGCACACTGAAGCTTTCTTT.

This clone was seen more than once but under ten times. This CDR3 reads CASSGQPSLGTGVYEQYF. CDR3 coding DNA: TGTGCCAGCAGTGGACAACCATCCTTAGGGACAGGGGTCTACGAGCAGTACTTC. This chain links TRBV6-1 with TRBJ2-7; 10 bases align to TRBD1. The CDR3 is 18 amino acids. Germline CDR1 is MNHNS and CDR2 is SASEGT. J lost 3 bases, V lost 4 bases, and 15 bases had no gene match.

This clone appeared a single time. The chain couples TRBV29-1 to TRBJ2-1; 11 nucleotides line up with TRBD2. CDR1 is SQVTM and CDR2 is ANQGSEA in the germline V gene. J was trimmed by 3 bases and V by 2 bases; bases with no gene match: 0. The CDR3 spans 14 residues. CDR3 loop: CSVETSGSYNEQFF. The CDR3 DNA reads TGCAGCGTTGAAACTAGCGGGAGCTACAATGAGCAGTTCTTC.

In this sample, this clone turned up once. This chain links TRBV2 with TRBJ1-5; unclear D gene. Germline V lookup: CDR1 SNHLY, CDR2 FYNNEI. The CDR3 has 12 amino acids. Between the trimmed V and J ends, which lost 6 bases and 2 bases, there was a span of 5 bases. CDR3 nucleotides: TGTGCCAGCAGGTGGGGCAATCAGCCCCAGCATTTT. Translation gives CASRWGNQPQHF. The whole variable domain, filled in from reference TRBV2 and TRBJ1-5, reads EPEVTQTPSHQVTQMGQEVILRCVPISNHLYFYWYRQILGQKVEFLVSFYNNEISEKSEIFDDQFSVERPDGSNFTLKIRSTKLEDSAMYFCASRWGNQPQHFGDGTRLSIL.

V and J are TRBV29-1 and TRBJ1-2; 9 bases are a match to TRBD1. The CDR3 runs 13 residues. The junction had 9 bases not matched to a gene; V was cut back by 6 bases and J by 7 bases. Germline CDR1 is SQVTM and CDR2 is ANQGSEA. In nucleotides, the CDR3 is TGCAGCGTGCACAGGGGGCAAATGGGTGGCTACACCTTC. It yields the protein CSVHRGQMGGYTF.

The chain carries TRBV5-6 and TRBJ2-3, with D hard to call. This CDR3 contains 13 residues. Germline lookup yields CDR1 SGHDT and CDR2 YYEEEE. V was pared by 2 bases and J by 3 bases, with 7 bases between. The CDR3 DNA reads TGTGCCAGCAGCTTCCTCCTGACAGATACGCAGTATTTT. Amino acids: CASSFLLTDTQYF.

The chain has TRBV14 and TRBJ2-7; D may be TRBD1 (5 bases). The length of the CDR3 is 15 residues. The V end lost 5 bases, the J end lost 0 bases, and 14 bases lay between the germline ends. Looked up from germline, CDR1 is SGHDN and CDR2 is FVKESK. The chain's CDR3 is CASSFKRGYSYEQYF. In DNA form, the CDR3 reads TGTGCCAGCAGCTTCAAAAGGGGATACTCCTACGAGCAGTACTTC. Combining the CDR3 with reference TRBV14 and TRBJ2-7 gives the whole variable domain EAGVTQFPSHSVIEKGQTVTLRCDPISGHDNLYWYRRVMGKEIKFLLHFVKESKQDESGMPNNRFLAERTGGTYSTLKVQPAELEDSGVYFCASSFKRGYSYEQYFGPGTRLTVT.

The chain uses TRBV6-5 and TRBJ2-7; TRBD2 might be the D (6 bases). CDR1 is MNHEY, CDR2 SVGAGI, per germline. This CDR3 has 15 amino acids. Trimming cost V 4 bases and J 6 bases, with 19 bases left between them. This chain's CDR3 is CASSSGRGGGFEQYF. For the CDR3, the DNA is TGTGCCAGCAGTTCGGGACGGGGAGGTGGGTTCGAGCAGTACTTC.

This rearrangement joins TRBV19 to TRBJ1-5, with a weak D call TRBD1 (5 bases). Trimming left V 6 bases short and J 5 bases short, with 17 bases between. CDR1 is LNHDA and CDR2 is SQIVND in the germline V gene (reference sequence). The CDR3 extends over 15 amino acids. CDR3 nucleotide sequence: TGTGCCAGTAGCGCGGGACGGTGGAGCGATCAGCCCCAGCATTTT. Its translation is CASSAGRWSDQPQHF.

CDR3 sequence: CASSVVPPGSNEQFF. CDR3 DNA: TGTGCCAGCAGCGTAGTCCCCCCCGGGTCCAATGAGCAGTTCTTC. The V gene is TRBV9, the J gene TRBJ2-1; D gene uncertain. CDR1 and CDR2 (germline): SGDLS, YYNGEE. Trimming stripped 0 bases from V and 6 bases from J, with 13 bases between. The CDR3 has 15 residues.

The chain joins TRBV10-3 to TRBJ2-7; a possible D gene is TRBD1 (6 bases). The V end lost 6 bases, the J end lost 0 bases, and 15 bases lay between the germline ends. Germline CDR1 reads ENHRY; CDR2 reads SYGVKD. The CDR3 covers 15 residues. The CDR3 DNA follows: TGTGCCATCAGAGATGGACAGATTAGCTCCTACGAGCAGTACTTC. Protein: CAIRDGQISSYEQYF.

The rearrangement joins TRBV7-9 to TRBJ1-1, with unresolved D. The germline CDR1 and CDR2 sequences are SEHNR and FQNEAQ (reference sequence). The CDR3 is made up of 14 amino acids. Trimming stripped 5 bases from V and 2 bases from J, with 12 bases between. The DNA for the CDR3 is TGTGCCAGCAGCGATCAGCTATTTAACACTGAAGCTTTCTTT. Its translation is CASSDQLFNTEAFF.

This chain joins TRBV11-2 and TRBJ2-7; D gene unclear. Germline-derived CDR1 and CDR2 are SGHAT and FQNNGV. V was trimmed by 4 bases and J by 2 bases, leaving 9 bases between them. The CDR3 is 13 amino acids. CDR3 region: CASSSTRAYEQYF. DNA for the CDR3: TGTGCCAGCAGCTCGACCCGGGCCTACGAGCAGTACTTC.

The gene calls are TRBV5-1 and TRBJ1-1; tentatively, D is TRBD1 (5 bases). Germline CDR1 and CDR2: SGHRS and YFSETQ. The CDR3 is 13 residues long. The V and J ends lost 6 bases and 0 bases respectively, with 9 bases between them. The CDR3 protein is CASKQDLNTEAFF. DNA of the CDR3: TGCGCCAGCAAACAGGATTTGAACACTGAAGCTTTCTTT.

This clone came up once. The chain links TRBV19 to TRBJ1-1; D gene uncertain. Germline V gives CDR1 LNHDA, CDR2 SQIVND (reference sequence). CDR3 length: 15 residues. V lost 3 bases, J lost 4 bases, and 15 bases lay in between. In DNA form, the CDR3 reads TGTGCCAGTAGTATCCCGATCGGGGAACGCACTGAAGCTTTCTTT. Translated: CASSIPIGERTEAFF.

For the CDR3, the DNA is TGTGCCAGCAGTGCCACCCTAGCGGGAGGTGACGAGCAGTACTTC. Protein product: CASSATLAGGDEQYF. This rearrangement joins TRBV2 to TRBJ2-7, with 11 positions matching TRBD2. The CDR3 loop spans 15 amino acids. With 4 bases clipped from V and 5 bases from J, the junction kept 7 bases outside the gene matches. Germline lookup yields CDR1 SNHLY and CDR2 FYNNEI. Full variable domain (remainder filled in from reference TRBV2 and TRBJ2-7): EPEVTQTPSHQVTQMGQEVILRCVPISNHLYFYWYRQILGQKVEFLVSFYNNEISEKSEIFDDQFSVERPDGSNFTLKIRSTKLEDSAMYFCASSATLAGGDEQYFGPGTRLTVT.

This clone is a singleton in its sample. This chain connects TRBV7-9 to TRBJ2-7; D uncertain. Trimming took 2 bases from V and 1 from J, leaving 9 bases between them. The CDR3 loop spans 14 amino acids. Germline-derived CDR1 and CDR2 are SEHNR and FQNEAQ (reference sequence). The CDR3 loop is CASSLTTSSYEQYF. DNA of the CDR3: TGTGCCAGCAGCTTAACGACGTCTTCCTACGAGCAGTACTTC.

The chain uses TRBV5-1 and TRBJ2-7; the D gene is possibly TRBD2 (6 bases). V lost 3 bases and J 0 bases, leaving 10 bases between the germline ends. This CDR3 is built from 14 residues. Germline CDR1 and CDR2: SGHRS and YFSETQ. Here the CDR3 DNA reads TGCGCCAGCAGCTCCGGGACTCGCTCCTACGAGCAGTACTTC. It codes for CASSSGTRSYEQYF.

The rearrangement links TRBV29-1 to TRBJ2-3; 7 bases align to TRBD1. This CDR3 has 15 residues. The germline gives CDR1 SQVTM, CDR2 ANQGSEA. The V gene end was trimmed by 3 bases and the J gene end by 2 bases; junction bases not matched to a gene: 8. CDR3 nucleotide sequence: TGCAGCGTTGATAGGGGCAGGGGGACCACAGATACGCAGTATTTT. As protein: CSVDRGRGTTDTQYF.

The chain couples TRBV4-1 to TRBJ1-4; 9 nucleotides agree with TRBD1. The CDR3 has 14 amino acids. With 4 bases clipped from V and 6 bases from J, the junction kept 3 bases outside the gene matches. The germline V gene encodes CDR1 MGHRA and CDR2 YSYEKL. This CDR3 is CASSLRTGDEKLFF. The CDR3 region has the DNA TGCGCCAGCAGCCTTCGGACAGGGGATGAAAAACTGTTTTTT.

This rearrangement joins TRBV2 to TRBJ1-2; 8 bases fit TRBD1. J was trimmed by 8 bases and V by 2 bases; bases with no gene match: 10. Per germline, CDR1 SNHLY and CDR2 FYNNEI. This CDR3 has 15 amino acids. CDR3 nucleotides: TGTGCCAGCAGTGAATACCTCGGACAGGGAGGAGGCTACACCTTC. It is translated as CASSEYLGQGGGYTF. Variable domain in full (rest from reference TRBV2 and TRBJ1-2): EPEVTQTPSHQVTQMGQEVILRCVPISNHLYFYWYRQILGQKVEFLVSFYNNEISEKSEIFDDQFSVERPDGSNFTLKIRSTKLEDSAMYFCASSEYLGQGGGYTFGSGTRLTVV.

This clone occurred once. V usage is TRBV6-1 and J usage is TRBJ1-4, with a possible D match to TRBD1 (5 bases). The V end lost 1 base, the J end lost 4 bases, and 10 bases lay between the germline ends. The CDR3 is 15 amino acids. In germline, CDR1 is MNHNS, CDR2 SASEGT. DNA of the CDR3: TGTGCCAGCAGTGAAGGTACAGGCCTTAATGAAAAACTGTTTTTT. Protein: CASSEGTGLNEKLFF.

The chain is built from TRBV6-1 and TRBJ2-7, with TRBD2 matching 9 bases. The J segment lost 3 bases and the V segment lost 7 bases, leaving 7 bases of the junction unmatched. The CDR3 has 14 residues. Germline V gene lookup returns CDR1 MNHNS and CDR2 SASEGT. CDR3 loop: CASITTSGNYEQYF. In DNA form, the CDR3 reads TGTGCCAGCATAACGACTAGCGGTAACTACGAGCAGTACTTC.